Here is one T cell receptor (beta chain) with its context. Its antigen is not identified. The ends were cut back, 0 bases at V and 6 bases at J, with 6 bases in the middle. Germline lookup yields CDR1 GTSNPN and CDR2 SVGIG (reference sequence). CDR3 length equals 12 residues. This entry belongs to a study of T cell responses to AZD1222 COVID-19 vaccine. At the level of the study: Some second doses came at about 4 weeks and others at about 12 weeks; these were pooled.

Generated by immunoSEQ multiplex PCR, the TCRdb table keeps only in-frame clones and is missing some. The table records around 72,000 clones, more than 75% of them present only once. General observations from the study: Clonal diversity was possibly underestimated, and white British individuals and females predominated among donors. Spike-wide coverage was observed for vaccine-associated CD4 TCRs, with dominant responses at 160-218 and 743-854.

This chain connects TRBV30 to TRBJ1-3; D is undetermined. This TCR derives from an adult in good health. This specimen was peripheral blood, taken on day 0 of AZD1222 vaccination. The CDR3 bases are TGTGCCTGGAGTGTATACGAAAACACCATATATTTT. Protein product: CAWSVYENTIYF.